This T cell receptor beta chain is from a study of type 1 and type 2 diabetes patients. This clonotype was recorded a few times. Its antigen remains unidentified. The length of the CDR3 is 14 residues. Trimming left V 7 bases short and J 3 bases short, with 16 bases between. Genomic DNA was the PCR template. Amplification of the beta chain CDR3 used 30 forward and 13 reverse multiplex primers. TCRdb re-called the multiplex PCR reads with MiXCR, one entry per CDR3 protein. The sample includes fewer than 300,000 distinct CDR3 sequences, more than 40% of them seen just once. The study, taken as a whole, reports: In CD4+ and CD8+ T cells, type 2 diabetes diversity exceeded type 1.

This chain connects TRBV12-3 or TRBV12-4 to TRBJ2-7; maybe TRBD1 (6 bases). Sequencing input: peripheral blood mononuclear cells (PBMCs). The clonotype originates from a man aged 18-30 years with type 2 diabetes. CDR3: CASTTGSKVYEQYF. CDR3 DNA: TGTGCCAGCACTACAGGGAGCAAGGTCTACGAGCAGTACTTC.